This entry describes one TCR beta chain. The data were taken from a study of cytomegalovirus exposure and HLA in healthy donors. 13 Jbeta primers and 60 Vbeta primers were used for the PCR. Produced via immunoSEQ multiplex PCR; TCRdb's table is partial and in-frame only. The sample has over 150,000 clones; 70% to 90% are singletons. V was trimmed by 3 bases and J by 4 bases, leaving 12 bases between them. This CDR3 spans 14 amino acids. The germline V gene encodes CDR1 LNHDA and CDR2 SQIVND (reference sequence). Specimen: PBMCs. The genes are TRBV19 and TRBJ1-1; TRBD1 might be the D (5 bases). The sequence was obtained from a man aged 30 to 45 in good health and CMV-seropositive. In DNA, the CDR3 is TGTGCCAGTAGTATGAGCGGGGGTGGCACTGAAGCTTTCTTT. This gives the protein CASSMSGGGTEAFF.